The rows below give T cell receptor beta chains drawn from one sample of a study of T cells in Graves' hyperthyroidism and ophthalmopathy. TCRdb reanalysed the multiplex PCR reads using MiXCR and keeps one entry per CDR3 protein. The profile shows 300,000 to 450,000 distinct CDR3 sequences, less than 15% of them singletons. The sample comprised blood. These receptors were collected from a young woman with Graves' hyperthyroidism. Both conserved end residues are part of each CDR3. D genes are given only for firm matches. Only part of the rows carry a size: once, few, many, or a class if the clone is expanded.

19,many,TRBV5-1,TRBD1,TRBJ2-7,CASSQGDSGTGEGTYEQYF,TGCGCCAGCAGCCAGGGGGATAGTGGGACAGGGGAAGGAACCTACGAGCAGTACTTC
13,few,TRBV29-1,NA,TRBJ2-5,CSALGTVQETQYF,TGCAGCGCTCTGGGGACTGTACAAGAGACCCAGTACTTC
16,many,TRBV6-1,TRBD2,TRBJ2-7,CASSPTPGTSPREQYF,TGTGCCAGCAGTCCCACCCCGGGGACTAGTCCTCGCGAGCAGTACTTC
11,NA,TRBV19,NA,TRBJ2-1,CASYKDNEQFF,TGTGCCAGTTATAAGGACAATGAGCAGTTCTTC
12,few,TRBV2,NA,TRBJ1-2,CASRARGYGYTF,TGTGCCAGCAGGGCGCGGGGCTATGGCTACACCTTC
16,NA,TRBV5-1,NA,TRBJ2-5,CASTRGGADIGETQYF,TGCGCCAGCACTAGGGGCGGGGCCGACATTGGGGAGACCCAGTACTTC
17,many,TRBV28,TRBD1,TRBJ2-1,CASSSLGQPSSYNEQFF,TGTGCCAGCAGTTCGCTGGGACAGCCGAGCTCCTACAATGAGCAGTTCTTC
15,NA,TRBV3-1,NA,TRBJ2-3,CASSQATGPPDTQYF,TGTGCCAGCAGCCAAGCGACAGGTCCCCCGGATACGCAGTATTTT
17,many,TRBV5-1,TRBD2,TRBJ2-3,CASSSAFSGRGADTQYF,TGCGCCAGCAGCTCCGCTTTTAGCGGGAGAGGGGCAGATACGCAGTATTTT
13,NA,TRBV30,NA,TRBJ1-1,CAWRHPGLRVAFF,TGTGCCTGGAGACACCCGGGACTACGGGTGGCTTTCTTT
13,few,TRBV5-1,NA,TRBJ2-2,CASAGRATGELFF,TGCGCCAGCGCGGGTAGGGCCACCGGGGAGCTGTTTTTT
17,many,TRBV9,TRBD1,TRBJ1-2,CASSVNIGRGLRNGYTF,TGTGCCAGCAGCGTAAATATCGGGAGGGGGCTACGAAATGGCTACACCTTC
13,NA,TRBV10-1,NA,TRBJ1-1,CASSTKWNTEAFF,TGCGCCAGCAGCACCAAATGGAACACTGAAGCTTTCTTT
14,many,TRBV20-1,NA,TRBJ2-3,CSTTSPLGWHTQYF,TGCAGTACTACATCCCCACTAGGTTGGCATACGCAGTATTTT
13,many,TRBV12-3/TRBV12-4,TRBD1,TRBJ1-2,CASTFGTGVGYTF,TGTGCCAGCACGTTCGGTACAGGGGTTGGCTACACCTTC